Presented here are 4 T cell receptor beta chains from one specimen sequenced in a study of blood T cells in healthy people across ages. Combining a sample-barcoded 5' primer with a J-beta primer mix, a second PCR ran for about 6 to 11 cycles. MiXCR, run by TCRdb on the 5' RACE reads, gives a single entry per CDR3 protein. The sample records around 900,000 distinct CDR3 sequences, 25% to 35% being singletons. The material sequenced was blood. These receptors were obtained from a woman over 75 in good health.

CDR3 DNA sequence: TGTGCCAGCAGCTGCGGGGGAAAGGGCAATCAGCCCCAGCATTTT. Translation gives CASSCGGKGNQPQHF. The chain recombines TRBV5-4 with TRBJ1-5, with TRBD1 as a possible D gene (5 bases). The V gene lost 3 bases and the J gene lost 2 bases, with 12 bases spanning the gap. CDR1 is SGHNT, CDR2 YYREEE, per germline (reference sequence). The CDR3 is made up of 15 amino acids.

The genes are TRBV7-9 and TRBJ1-1; 7 bases are a match to TRBD1. The trim removed 5 bases at V and 6 bases at J, leaving 6 bases unmatched. The CDR3 totals 13 residues. The V gene's germline CDR1 is SEHNR and CDR2 FQNEAQ (reference sequence). The CDR3 DNA reads TGTGCCAGCAGCCCGACAGGGTTACCTGAAGCTTTCTTT. Translated: CASSPTGLPEAFF.

The chain recombines TRBV6-1 with TRBJ1-5; D uncertain. Deletions cut 6 bases from V and 2 bases from J, with 8 bases between. Germline-derived CDR1 and CDR2 are MNHNS and SASEGT. The CDR3 consists of 13 residues. For the CDR3, the DNA is TGTGCCAGCAGAGACGATGGCAATCAGCCCCAGCATTTT. Translation gives CASRDDGNQPQHF.

This clonotype was recorded many times. The DNA of the CDR3 is TGTGCCATCAGTGATCCGTTTTCTGGGGCCAACGTCCTGACTTTC. Translation gives CAISDPFSGANVLTF. The chain is built from TRBV10-3 and TRBJ2-6; D remains unclear. Germline CDR1 is ENHRY and CDR2 is SYGVKD. The V end was cut by 3 bases, the J end by 1 base, with 7 bases between. The CDR3 has 15 amino acids.